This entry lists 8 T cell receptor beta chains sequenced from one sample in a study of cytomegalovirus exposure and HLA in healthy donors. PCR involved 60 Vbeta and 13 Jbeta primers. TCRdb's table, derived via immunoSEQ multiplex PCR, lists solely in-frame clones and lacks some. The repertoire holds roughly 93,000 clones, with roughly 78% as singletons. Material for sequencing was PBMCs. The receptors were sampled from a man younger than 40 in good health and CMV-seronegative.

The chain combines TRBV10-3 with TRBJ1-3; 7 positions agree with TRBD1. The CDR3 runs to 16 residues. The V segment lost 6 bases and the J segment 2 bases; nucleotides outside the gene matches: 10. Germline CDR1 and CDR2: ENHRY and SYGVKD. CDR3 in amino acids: CAISKAGGLAGNTIYF. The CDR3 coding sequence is TGTGCCATCAGCAAGGCAGGGGGTTTAGCTGGAAACACCATATATTTT.

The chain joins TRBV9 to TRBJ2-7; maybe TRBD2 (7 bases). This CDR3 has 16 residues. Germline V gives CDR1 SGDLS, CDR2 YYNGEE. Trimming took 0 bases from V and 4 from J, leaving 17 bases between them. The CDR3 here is CASSVGGGRGQYEQYF. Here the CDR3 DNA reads TGTGCCAGCAGCGTAGGGGGAGGGCGGGGGCAGTACGAGCAGTACTTC.

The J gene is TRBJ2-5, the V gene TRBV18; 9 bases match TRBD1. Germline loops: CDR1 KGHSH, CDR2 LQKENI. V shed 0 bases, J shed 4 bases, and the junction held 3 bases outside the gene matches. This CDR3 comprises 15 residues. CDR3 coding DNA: TGTGCCAGCTCACCACCCCTGGACAGGGGAGAGACCCAGTACTTC. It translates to CASSPPLDRGETQYF.

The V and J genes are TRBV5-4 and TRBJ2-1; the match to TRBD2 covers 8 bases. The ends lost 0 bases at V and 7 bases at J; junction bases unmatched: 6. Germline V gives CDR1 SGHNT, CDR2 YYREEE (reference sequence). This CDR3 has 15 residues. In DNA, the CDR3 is TGTGCCAGCAGCTTGGCGGGGGGGGTTGAGAATGAGCAGTTCTTC. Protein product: CASSLAGGVENEQFF.

The CDR3 DNA reads TGTGCCAGCAGCTTAGCTACGGGGACCTACGAGCAGTACTTC. This encodes CASSLATGTYEQYF. The rearrangement joins TRBV7-2 to TRBJ2-7, with D tentatively TRBD2 (5 bases). The CDR3 loop spans 14 amino acids. V lost 0 bases and J 2 bases, leaving 8 bases between the germline ends. Germline V lookup: CDR1 SGHTA, CDR2 FQGNSA. The entire variable domain, with the rest obtained from reference TRBV7-2 and TRBJ2-7, is as follows: GAGVSQSPSNKVTEKGKDVELRCDPISGHTALYWYRQSLGQGLEFLIYFQGNSAPDKSGLPSDRFSAERTGGSVSTLTIQRTQQEDSAVYLCASSLATGTYEQYFGPGTRLTVT.

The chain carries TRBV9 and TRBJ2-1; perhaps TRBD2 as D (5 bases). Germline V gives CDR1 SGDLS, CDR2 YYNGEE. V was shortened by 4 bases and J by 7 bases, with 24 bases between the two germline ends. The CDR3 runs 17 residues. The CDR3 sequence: CASSRQTPPGVGNEQFF. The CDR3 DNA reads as TGTGCCAGCAGCCGCCAGACTCCCCCCGGGGTGGGGAATGAGCAGTTCTTC.

The CDR3 bases are TGTGCCATCAAGGACAGCTACGAGCAGTACTTC. This codes for CAIKDSYEQYF. The chain links TRBV10-3 to TRBJ2-7; a possible D gene is TRBD1 (6 bases). CDR1 and CDR2 (germline): ENHRY, SYGVKD. V was cut by 7 bases and J by 3 bases, with 7 bases left in between. This CDR3 is 11 amino acids long.

CDR3 DNA: TGTGCCAGCAGCTCGACAGGGGACGAGCAGTACTTC. This sequence encodes CASSSTGDEQYF. The rearrangement links TRBV6-1 to TRBJ2-7, with 8 bases matching TRBD1. The CDR3 runs 12 residues. Germline CDR1 reads MNHNS; CDR2 reads SASEGT. V dropped 6 bases and J dropped 5; count of bases not matched to a gene: 3.